The 11 T cell receptor beta chains below all came from one sample that was sequenced in a study of identical twins. TCRdb reprocessed the 5' RACE reads via MiXCR and lists one record per CDR3 protein. This repertoire shows around 1.7 million distinct CDR3 sequences, less than 40% found once; its top ten account for under 0.35%. The sample taken for sequencing was cord blood. The receptors here all came from a newborn girl in good health.

Regarding this clonotype: Sequence at one end of the junction differs from germline and may be a read error. This rearrangement joins TRBV3-1 to TRBJ2-1; 13 nucleotides line up with TRBD2. CDR3 length: 16 residues. Looked up from germline, CDR1 is LGHDT and CDR2 is YNNKEL (reference sequence). The CDR3 DNA sequence: TGTGCCAGCGGCCAAGAGCCACTAGCGGGAGGGGCTGAGCAGTTCTTC. Its translation: CASGQEPLAGGAEQFF.

This clonotype came up once. CDR3 loop: CASRSRAGDPNEQFF. Here the CDR3 DNA reads TGTGCCAGTAGGTCGAGAGCGGGGGACCCTAATGAGCAGTTCTTC. This chain connects TRBV19 to TRBJ2-1; 8 positions match TRBD2. J lost 7 bases, V lost 6 bases, and 11 bases had no gene match. CDR3 length equals 15 residues. CDR1 LNHDA and CDR2 SQIVND come from the germline V gene (reference sequence). Using reference TRBV19 and TRBJ2-1 for the parts outside the CDR3, the full variable domain is DGGITQSPKYLFRKEGQNVTLSCEQNLNHDAMYWYRQDPGQGLRLIYYSQIVNDFQKGDIAEGYSVSREKKESFPLTVTSAQKNPTAFYLCASRSRAGDPNEQFFGPGTRLTVL.

This clonotype was observed at least ten times. The gene calls are TRBV27 and TRBJ2-7; D is undetermined. The V and J ends lost 2 bases and 10 bases respectively, with 18 bases between them. This CDR3 comprises 14 residues. Germline values: CDR1 MNHEY, CDR2 SMNVEV (reference sequence). The CDR3 nucleotides are TGTGCCAGCAGTTTAAGGGTAGCCCCGGTGGTTCAGTACTTC. It specifies CASSLRVAPVVQYF.

This clonotype has a handful of counts. CDR3: CSARVGGPKDTQYF. DNA for the CDR3: TGCAGTGCTAGAGTCGGGGGGCCAAAGGATACGCAGTATTTT. V gene TRBV20-1 combines with J gene TRBJ2-3; TRBD2 is a possible D gene (7 bases). Deletions cut 1 base from V and 6 bases from J, with 14 bases between. The CDR3 is made up of 14 amino acids. Germline V lookup: CDR1 DFQATT, CDR2 SNEGSKA (reference sequence).

The chain has TRBV10-2 and TRBJ1-1; possibly TRBD1 for D (5 bases). The germline V gene has CDR1 WSHSY and CDR2 SAAADI. The CDR3 spans 16 residues. V was clipped by 6 bases and J by 2 bases, with 19 bases between them. In nucleotides, the CDR3 is TGCGCCAGCAGGGATCGACCTTTGGGACCCAACACTGAAGCTTTCTTT. This sequence encodes CASRDRPLGPNTEAFF.

The chain has TRBV5-3 and TRBJ2-1, with D possibly matching TRBD2 (5 bases). TRBV5-3 carries the ORF label, with uncertain function. The CDR3 sequence is 15 residues long. The V and J ends lost 0 bases and 0 bases respectively, with 7 bases between them. CDR3 sequence: CARSLGGSSYNEQFF. CDR3 DNA sequence: TGTGCCAGAAGCTTGGGTGGGAGCTCCTACAATGAGCAGTTCTTC.

This chain uses TRBV21-1 with TRBJ2-1; the DNA was not compared with TRBD2, the D call given in the table. TRBV21-1 corresponds to a pseudogene. The length of the CDR3 is 15 residues. CDR3 protein: CASSTLAGGPDEQFF. CDR3 DNA sequence: TGTGCCAGCAGCACACTAGCGGGAGGGCCGGATGAGCAGTTCTTC.

This clonotype appeared a few times. This chain uses TRBV9 with TRBJ1-2; 7 nucleotides agree with TRBD1. Unmatched junction bases numbered 11, after V lost 3 bases and J lost 6 bases. Germline CDR1 and CDR2: SGDLS and YYNGEE. The CDR3 is 15 residues long. The CDR3 sequence is CASSEGVRGTDGYTF. The CDR3 nucleotides read TGTGCCAGCAGCGAGGGGGTCAGGGGGACAGATGGCTACACCTTC.

Remarks on this clonotype: At one boundary the junction diverges from the germline segment, which might be a read error. CDR3 sequence (DNA): TGTGCCAGCAGCGAGGTCTCCTGCGAGCAGTACTTC. This sequence encodes CASSEVSCEQYF. V and J are TRBV7-2 and TRBJ2-4; D call uncertain. The J call is doubtful: the DNA matches TRBJ2-7 better. CDR1 is SGHTA, CDR2 FQGNSA, per germline. This CDR3 spans 12 amino acids.

J is TRBJ1-6 and V is TRBV28; possible D gene TRBD1, 5 bases. The CDR3 loop spans 15 amino acids. The V gene lost 5 bases and the J gene lost 6 bases, with 14 bases spanning the gap. The V gene's germline CDR1 is MDHEN and CDR2 SYDVKM. The DNA of the CDR3 is TGTGCCAGCAGTCCACCGGGACGGATTAATTCACCCCTCCACTTT. This gives the protein CASSPPGRINSPLHF. The full variable domain, with the rest looked up from reference TRBV28 and TRBJ1-6, is DVKVTQSSRYLVKRTGEKVFLECVQDMDHENMFWYRQDPGLGLRLIYFSYDVKMKEKGDIPEGYSVSREKKERFSLILESASTNQTSMYLCASSPPGRINSPLHFGNGTRLTVT.

The chain recombines TRBV12-3 or TRBV12-4 with TRBJ2-1; TRBD1 matches at 7 bases. This CDR3 spans 14 amino acids. J gave up 7 bases and V 2 bases, and 5 bases lay outside the gene matches. The CDR3: CASSLRTGENEQFF. The CDR3 DNA is TGTGCCAGCAGTTTACGAACAGGGGAGAATGAGCAGTTCTTC.